This T cell receptor beta chain was sequenced during a study of chemoradiotherapy in HPV16-positive cancers. Study results and caveats: Candidate HPV-specific clones and E7-related TCR motifs grew in tumor during treatment. The functional HPV-specific definition rests on just a couple of HPV16-positive patients. For HPV16-positive patients, expanding HPV-responsive T cells associated with longer recurrence-free survival.

Only in-frame clones appear in the TCRdb table, and some are missing; sequencing was by immunoSEQ multiplex PCR. This sample has roughly 6,200 clones, with around 83% found just once. Germline V gives CDR1 SGHDT, CDR2 YYEEEE. V dropped 1 base and J dropped 1 base, with 11 bases sitting between them. There are 15 residues in the CDR3. Over chemoradiotherapy, repertoires were sampled more than once. Concerning this clone itself: Its antigen is as yet unknown.

The sequence derives from a human donor with HPV-associated anogenital cancer. V usage is TRBV5-6 and J usage is TRBJ1-2; TRBD1 is a possible D gene (6 bases). The sequencing here drew on tumor tissue, taken from a patient who underwent chemoradiotherapy. This CDR3 reads CASSLWTVLNYGYTF. The CDR3 DNA is TGTGCCAGCAGCTTGTGGACAGTTCTTAACTATGGCTACACCTTC.